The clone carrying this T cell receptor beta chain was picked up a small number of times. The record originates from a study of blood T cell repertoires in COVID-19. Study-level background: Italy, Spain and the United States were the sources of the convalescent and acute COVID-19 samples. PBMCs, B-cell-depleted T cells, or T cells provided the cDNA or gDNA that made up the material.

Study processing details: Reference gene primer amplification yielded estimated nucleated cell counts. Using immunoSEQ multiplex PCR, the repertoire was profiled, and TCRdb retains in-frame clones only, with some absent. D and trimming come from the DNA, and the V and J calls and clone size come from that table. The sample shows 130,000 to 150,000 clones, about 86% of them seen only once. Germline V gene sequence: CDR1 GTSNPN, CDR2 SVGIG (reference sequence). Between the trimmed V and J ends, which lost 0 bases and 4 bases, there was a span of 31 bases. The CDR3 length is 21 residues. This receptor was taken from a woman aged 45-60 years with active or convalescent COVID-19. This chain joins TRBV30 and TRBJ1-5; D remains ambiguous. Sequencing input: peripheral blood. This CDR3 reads CAWSVFIIGGPVKDWNQPQHF. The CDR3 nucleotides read TGTGCCTGGAGTGTATTTATTATCGGCGGCCCGGTGAAGGACTGGAATCAGCCCCAGCATTTT.